This T cell receptor (beta chain) derives from a study of blood T cell repertoires in COVID-19. Study overall: COVID-19 samples from acute and convalescent phases originated in the United States, Italy and Spain. Sample material is recorded as cDNA or gDNA derived from T cells, B-cell-depleted T cells, or PBMCs.

In its sample, this clone was seen once. Authors' analysis steps: From reference gene primer amplification, estimates of nucleated cell counts were derived. Profiling relied on immunoSEQ multiplex PCR, and the TCRdb table lists in-frame clones only, not all of them. V, J and clone size derive from that table, while D and trimming were established from the DNA sequence. The sample carries tens of thousands of clones, more than 90% recorded once. Input material: peripheral blood. The TCR comes from a man in his fifties or sixties with active or convalescent COVID-19.

The CDR3 nucleotides are TGTGCCAGCAGCTCCGCTCCGGGACAGGGAACATACGAGCAGTACTTC. Translating it yields CASSSAPGQGTYEQYF. The J gene is TRBJ2-7, the V gene TRBV7-9; TRBD1 aligns across 9 bases. Germline CDR1 reads SEHNR; CDR2 reads FQNEAQ (reference sequence). This CDR3 is 16 amino acids long. Germline trimming cut 4 bases from V and 4 bases from J; bases unmatched to any gene: 11. The variable domain in full, with the rest retrieved from reference TRBV7-9 and TRBJ2-7, is DTGVSQNPRHKITKRGQNVTFRCDPISEHNRLYWYRQTLGQGPEFLTYFQNEAQLEKSRLLSDRFSAERPKGSFSTLEIQRTEQGDSAMYLCASSSAPGQGTYEQYFGPGTRLTVT.